A single sample gave rise to the 21 T cell receptor beta chains below, sequenced in a study of regulatory T cells in long-lasting Graves disease. Specified time point: newly diagnosed GD, antithyroid drugs for less than 3 months. Researchers made the TCR library from RNA that was extracted from PBMCs. Relying on iRepertoire HTBI primers and Arm-PCR of CDR3 regions, the team built TCR beta libraries. TCRdb redid the calling of the multiplex PCR reads with MiXCR, one entry per CDR3 protein. The table has 450,000 to 600,000 distinct CDR3 sequences, about 14% seen once. The same specimen was also included in a second study, on T cells in Graves' hyperthyroidism and ophthalmopathy.

This sample comprised peripheral blood mononuclear cells (PBMCs), obtained at new diagnosis, from a patient treated with antithyroid drugs. The receptors here all came from a man aged 25 to 40 with Graves disease.

This clonotype was counted ten times or more. This chain uses TRBV29-1 with TRBJ2-7, with 14 bases lining up with TRBD2. J was trimmed by 0 bases and V by 5 bases; bases with no gene match: 6. The CDR3 consists of 16 residues. Germline values: CDR1 SQVTM, CDR2 ANQGSEA. Written as DNA, the CDR3 is TGCAGCGTTAGATCTGGGACTAGCGGGAGCTCCTACGAGCAGTACTTC. This encodes CSVRSGTSGSSYEQYF.

The J gene is TRBJ2-2, the V gene TRBV24-1, with a tentative D call TRBD1 (5 bases). The CDR3 covers 13 residues. V lost 9 bases, J lost 6 bases, and 13 bases lay in between. Germline assignment: CDR1 KGHDR and CDR2 SFDVKD. The DNA of the CDR3 is TGTGCCACCGGGCAGGGTAGTTCCGGGGAGCTGTTTTTT. Translating gives CATGQGSSGELFF.

A single count supports this clonotype. With a much larger clone just one base away, this may be a read error. The chain has TRBV27 and TRBJ2-4, with 13 bases matching TRBD2. Per the germline V gene, CDR1 is MNHEY and CDR2 is SMNVEV (reference sequence). The CDR3 is 17 amino acids. The CDR3 sequence: CASSLHGLAGAENIQYF. As DNA, the CDR3 is TGTGCCAGCAGTCTTCATGGACTAGCGGGAGCCGAAAACATTCAGTACTTC.

The CDR3 reads CASGPRDTLYNSPLHF. The DNA of the CDR3 is TGTGCCAGCGGACCCCGAGACACTCTTTATAATTCACCCCTCCACTTT. The chain combines TRBV27 with TRBJ1-6; D remains unclear. The CDR3 is made up of 16 amino acids. Germline-derived CDR1 and CDR2 are MNHEY and SMNVEV (reference sequence). The V end lost 8 bases, the J end lost 4 bases, and 18 bases lay between the germline ends.

V and J are TRBV9 and TRBJ2-1, with D maybe TRBD2 (5 bases). Near its end, the DNA agrees better with TRBJ2-5, so the J call may be wrong. The CDR3 length is 15 residues. Germline V gives CDR1 SGDLS, CDR2 YYNGEE. The CDR3 protein is CASSVAEGTGETQYF. The CDR3 nucleotides are TGTGCCAGCAGCGTAGCCGAGGGAACCGGAGAGACCCAGTACTTC.

This clonotype was detected a few times. The rearrangement joins TRBV3-1 to TRBJ2-2; TRBD1 might be the D (6 bases). V lost 3 bases to trimming and J lost 3 bases, with 8 bases between them. Germline CDR1 is LGHDT and CDR2 is YNNKEL (reference sequence). CDR3 length: 14 amino acids. CDR3 region: CASSQGAYTGELFF. The CDR3 coding sequence is TGTGCCAGCAGCCAGGGGGCTTACACCGGGGAGCTGTTTTTT. Based on the CDR3 plus reference TRBV3-1 and TRBJ2-2, the full variable domain is DTAVSQTPKYLVTQMGNDKSIKCEQNLGHDTMYWYKQDSKKFLKIMFSYNNKELIINETVPNRFSPKSPDKAHLNLHINSLELGDSAVYFCASSQGAYTGELFFGEGSRLTVL.

In this sample, this clonotype turned up many times. The chain links TRBV2 to TRBJ2-1; maybe TRBD2 (6 bases). The V gene lost 8 bases and the J gene lost 3 bases, with 8 bases spanning the gap. The germline V gene has CDR1 SNHLY and CDR2 FYNNEI. The CDR3 runs 12 residues. CDR3 coding DNA: TGTGCCAGCCGGGAGTACTACAATGAGCAGTTCTTC. Amino acids: CASREYYNEQFF.

The chain uses TRBV7-9 and TRBJ1-2; possibly TRBD1 for D (5 bases). The germline gives CDR1 SEHNR, CDR2 FQNEAQ (reference sequence). V gave up 5 bases and J gave up 6 bases, with 19 bases separating them. The CDR3 runs to 15 residues. DNA for the CDR3: TGTGCCAGCAGCCTCACAACCGAAACAGGAGATGGCTACACCTTC. Translating gives CASSLTTETGDGYTF.

This clonotype occurred many times. This rearrangement joins TRBV2 to TRBJ1-2; D is unresolved. Germline values: CDR1 SNHLY, CDR2 FYNNEI. The CDR3 runs 10 residues. The V end was cut by 6 bases, the J end by 8 bases, with 7 bases between. The CDR3 is CASRLLGYTF. CDR3 nucleotides: TGTGCCAGCAGGTTGCTGGGCTACACCTTC.

With respect to this clonotype: A far larger clone differs by one base, so this is likely a read error. Since no conserved phenylalanine or tryptophan closes the CDR3, a read error is the likely cause. V usage is TRBV27 and J usage is TRBJ2-3, with D perhaps TRBD2 (6 bases). Germline values: CDR1 MNHEY, CDR2 SMNVEV (reference sequence). Trimming removed 5 bases at V and 0 bases at J, with 9 bases between. The CDR3 consists of 14 residues. The CDR3 loop reads CASSPLASTDTQYS. In DNA, the CDR3 is TGTGCCAGCAGTCCCCTAGCGAGCACAGATACGCAGTATTCT.

With regard to this clonotype: Just one base apart from a much larger clone, this may be a read error. This chain uses TRBV7-8 with TRBJ2-4; D could derive from TRBD1 or TRBD2 (7 bases each). Trimming took off 3 bases at V and 0 bases at J, with 18 bases between the two ends. The CDR3 runs to 18 residues. Looked up from germline, CDR1 is SGHVS and CDR2 is FQNEAQ. The CDR3 reads CASSFARGGQLAKNIQYF. The CDR3 DNA is TGTGCCAGCAGCTTTGCTAGGGGGGGACAGCTAGCCAAAAACATTCAGTACTTC. Full variable domain (missing parts from reference TRBV7-8 and TRBJ2-4): GAGVSQSPRYKVAKRGQDVALRCDPISGHVSLFWYQQALGQGPEFLTYFQNEAQLDKSGLPSDRFFAERPEGSVSTLKIQRTQQEDSAVYLCASSFARGGQLAKNIQYFGAGTRLSVL.

The rearrangement joins TRBV9 to TRBJ2-2; 8 bases line up with TRBD2. The J segment lost 7 bases and the V segment lost 2 bases, leaving 4 bases of the junction unmatched. The CDR3 length is 14 residues. Per germline, CDR1 SGDLS and CDR2 YYNGEE. In DNA form, the CDR3 reads TGTGCCAGCAGCGTTAGCGGGGCAATCGGGGAGCTGTTTTTT. Amino acid sequence: CASSVSGAIGELFF.

This clonotype appeared many times. The CDR3, as DNA: TGTGCCAGCAGCTTGGGAAGCGCCTCCTACGAGCAGTACTTC. Amino acid sequence: CASSLGSASYEQYF. This rearrangement joins TRBV7-8 to TRBJ2-7, with no clear D. Germline loops: CDR1 SGHVS, CDR2 FQNEAQ. Trimming left V 3 bases short and J 0 bases short, with 9 bases between. CDR3 length equals 14 residues.

This clonotype was recorded many times. V gene TRBV12-3 or TRBV12-4 combines with J gene TRBJ2-2; 9 bases line up with TRBD1. The trim removed 6 bases at V and 4 bases at J, leaving 6 bases unmatched. CDR3 length: 15 amino acids. CDR3 in amino acids: CASSPRDRATGELFF. CDR3 DNA: TGTGCCAGCAGCCCCCGGGACAGGGCCACCGGGGAGCTGTTTTTT.

The J gene is TRBJ2-7, the V gene TRBV19; 8 positions match TRBD1. CDR3 size: 13 residues. The V segment lost 3 bases and the J segment 7 bases; nucleotides outside the gene matches: 5. Germline CDR1 and CDR2: LNHDA and SQIVND (reference sequence). The chain's CDR3 is CASSIGQGNEQYF. The CDR3 nucleotides read TGTGCCAGTAGTATTGGACAGGGCAATGAGCAGTACTTC. The full variable domain, with the rest looked up from reference TRBV19 and TRBJ2-7, is DGGITQSPKYLFRKEGQNVTLSCEQNLNHDAMYWYRQDPGQGLRLIYYSQIVNDFQKGDIAEGYSVSREKKESFPLTVTSAQKNPTAFYLCASSIGQGNEQYFGPGTRLTVT.

This clonotype was picked up many times. The J gene is TRBJ1-1, the V gene TRBV5-1; the D gene is possibly TRBD1 (6 bases). CDR3 length equals 16 residues. Looked up from germline, CDR1 is SGHRS and CDR2 is YFSETQ. V was clipped by 4 bases and J by 4 bases, with 20 bases between them. CDR3 coding DNA: TGCGCCAGCAGCCTGGAACTCGGGGGCCCGGGCACTGAAGCTTTCTTT. As protein: CASSLELGGPGTEAFF.

This clonotype has a count of ten or more. This sequence joins TRBV11-3 and TRBJ2-1; the D gene is possibly TRBD2 (6 bases). The germline V gene has CDR1 SGHNT and CDR2 YENEEA. The CDR3 is 12 amino acids. Trimming stripped 5 bases from V and 10 bases from J, with 12 bases between. The CDR3 protein is CASSPGRGEQFF. CDR3 nucleotide sequence: TGTGCCAGCAGCCCCGGTCGGGGGGAGCAGTTCTTC.

Ten or more counts support this clonotype. V usage is TRBV7-9 and J usage is TRBJ2-3; D is unresolved. Germline V gene sequence: CDR1 SEHNR, CDR2 FQNEAQ (reference sequence). The CDR3 loop spans 13 amino acids. The V gene lost 5 bases and the J gene lost 4 bases, with 10 bases spanning the gap. The CDR3 sequence is CASSPEPADTQYF. The DNA of the CDR3 is TGTGCCAGCAGCCCTGAGCCGGCAGATACGCAGTATTTT.

Many counts were recorded for this clonotype. The rearrangement uses TRBV10-3 and TRBJ2-5; TRBD2 agrees at 10 bases. The CDR3 runs to 16 residues. Germline V gene sequence: CDR1 ENHRY, CDR2 SYGVKD. Unmatched junction bases numbered 7, after V lost 2 bases and J lost 4 bases. The CDR3 bases are TGTGCCATCAGTGAGAAAAGCGGGAGGGCCAGAGAGACCCAGTACTTC. This encodes CAISEKSGRARETQYF.

The table lists this clonotype with many counts. The V gene is TRBV25-1, the J gene TRBJ1-6, with no clear D. Trimming took off 3 bases at V and 6 bases at J, with 9 bases between the two ends. The CDR3 totals 14 residues. Germline CDR1 and CDR2: MGHDK and SYGVNS. CDR3 sequence (DNA): TGTGCCAGCAGTGAGGGGAAATCTAATTCACCCCTCCACTTT. Protein product: CASSEGKSNSPLHF.

This clonotype was counted only a few times. This chain uses TRBV4-2 with TRBJ2-2; unclear D gene. Trimming took 1 base from V and 3 from J, leaving 3 bases between them. Germline V CDR1 and CDR2: LGHNA, YNFKEQ. This CDR3 comprises 13 residues. CDR3: CASSQGHTGELFF. In nucleotides, the CDR3 is TGTGCCAGCAGCCAAGGACACACCGGGGAGCTGTTTTTT.